A selection of T cell receptor beta chains follows, all from one sample in a study of cytomegalovirus exposure and HLA in healthy donors. Using immunoSEQ multiplex PCR, the repertoire was profiled, and TCRdb retains in-frame clones only, with some absent. The sample has 90,000 to 120,000 clones; approximately 76% are singletons. Sequencing used PBMCs. These receptors were collected from a man younger than 35 in good health and CMV-seronegative. CDR3s include the opening cysteine and the closing phenylalanine or tryptophan. D genes are given only for firm matches. The size of a clone is reported for some rows only, either as once, few or many, or as a class for expanded clones.

>TRBJ1-1|once|TRBV4-3|NA|13
CASSQTGLPEAFF
TGCGCCAGCAGCCAAACAGGGTTGCCTGAAGCTTTCTTT
>TRBJ1-2|NA|TRBV10-3|NA|15
CAISFDAGGSFGYTF
TGTGCCATCAGCTTCGACGCCGGGGGTTCGTTCGGCTACACCTTC
>TRBJ2-5|once|TRBV2|NA|15
CASRSLDRLAQTQYF
TGTGCCAGCAGGTCCCTAGACAGGTTGGCACAGACCCAGTACTTC
>TRBJ2-5|NA|TRBV5-1|NA|14
CASSWSSAQETQYF
TGCGCCAGCAGCTGGAGCTCGGCTCAAGAGACCCAGTACTTC
>TRBJ2-3|NA|TRBV6-6|TRBD1|15
CASRDRGIGTDTQYF
TGTGCCAGCAGGGACAGGGGAATAGGCACAGATACGCAGTATTTT
>TRBJ2-1|NA|TRBV7-6|TRBD1|14
CASSFTQGDNEQFF
TGTGCCAGCAGCTTTACTCAGGGGGACAATGAGCAGTTCTTC
>TRBJ2-1|once|TRBV19|NA|14
CASSMTGRYNEQFF
TGTGCCAGTAGTATGACGGGGAGGTACAATGAGCAGTTCTTC
>TRBJ2-1|NA|TRBV6-5|NA|11
CASMGAYEQFF
TGTGCCAGCATGGGGGCCTATGAGCAGTTCTTC
>TRBJ1-4|NA|TRBV5-1|NA|15
CASSGGTGRNEKLFF
TGCGCCAGCAGCGGGGGGACGGGGAGAAATGAAAAACTGTTTTTT
>TRBJ2-7|medium-sized|TRBV6-1|NA|12
CASLDSSYEQYF
TGTGCCAGCTTGGACAGCTCCTACGAGCAGTACTTC
>TRBJ2-3|NA|TRBV10-3|TRBD1|15
CAIRGTVAGRDTQYF
TGTGCCATCAGGGGGACAGTCGCAGGGCGCGATACGCAGTATTTT
>TRBJ2-5|once|TRBV5-5|NA|13
CASTSLWGDFQYF
TGTGCCAGCACCTCCCTCTGGGGGGATTTCCAGTACTTC
>TRBJ1-3|NA|TRBV7-9|NA|14
CSSSSGTSGNTIYF
TGTTCCAGCAGCTCGGGAACCTCTGGAAACACCATATATTTT
>TRBJ2-7|NA|TRBV29-1|TRBD1|15
CSVLSGTGAPSEQYF
TGCAGCGTGCTCTCCGGGACAGGGGCTCCCTCCGAGCAGTACTTC
>TRBJ1-2|NA|TRBV29-1|TRBD1|13
CSVGLQGGYGYTF
TGCAGCGTGGGACTCCAGGGGGGCTATGGCTACACCTTC
>TRBJ2-1|NA|TRBV7-2|TRBD1|15
CASSRDRGRRDEQFF
TGTGCCAGCAGTAGGGACAGGGGGCGTAGGGATGAGCAGTTCTTC
>TRBJ2-3|few|TRBV29-1|TRBD1|15
CSVDLDRGRTDTQYF
TGCAGCGTAGACCTGGACAGGGGGCGTACAGATACGCAGTATTTT
>TRBJ2-3|few|TRBV5-6|NA|17
CASSFRDNSPSTDTQYF
TGTGCCAGCAGCTTCCGGGACAACTCCCCGAGCACAGATACGCAGTATTTT
>TRBJ2-3|NA|TRBV15|NA|15
CATSRDPAGTDTQYF
TGTGCCACCAGCAGAGATCCTGCGGGGACAGATACGCAGTATTTT
>TRBJ2-7|NA|TRBV2|TRBD2|12
CASSESGGEQYF
TGTGCCAGCAGTGAATCGGGGGGCGAGCAGTACTTC
>TRBJ2-7|NA|TRBV28|NA|15
CASRPTGVVSYEQYF
TGTGCCAGCAGGCCCACGGGAGTTGTCTCCTACGAGCAGTACTTC
>TRBJ1-3|NA|TRBV5-1|NA|15
CASSPGDFSGNTIYF
TGCGCCAGCAGCCCGGGGGACTTCTCTGGAAACACCATATATTTT
>TRBJ1-2|NA|TRBV5-5|NA|13
CASSLDSVYGYTF
TGTGCCAGCAGCTTGGATTCAGTCTATGGCTACACCTTC